A selection of T cell receptor beta chains follows, all from one sample in a study of CD8 T cells in ankylosing spondylitis. TCRdb re-derived calls from the 5' RACE reads in MiXCR, one entry per CDR3 protein. The repertoire has tens of thousands of distinct CDR3 sequences, about 15% of them found once; the top ten carry 25% to 30%. The sequencing input was blood. Source of these receptors: a male donor with ankylosing spondylitis or in good health (not recorded which). Both conserved end residues are part of each CDR3. A D gene is named only where the DNA matches it firmly. A clone size is listed for some rows: how often the clone was seen (once, few, many), or a class if it is expanded.

v_call,clone_size,j_call,d_call,cdr3_nt,cdr3_aa
TRBV28,.,TRBJ2-2,TRBD2,TGTGCCAGCCTAGCGGGGGGGCGAACGGCCGGGGAGCTGTTTTTT,CASLAGGRTAGELFF
TRBV20-1,.,TRBJ2-1,.,TGCAGTGCTAGAGATTTCGGATACAACAATGAGCAGTTCTTC,CSARDFGYNNEQFF
TRBV20-1,few,TRBJ2-4,TRBD1,TGCAGTGCTACTCCTCCCGGACAGGGAAACATTCAGTACTTC,CSATPPGQGNIQYF
TRBV20-1,many,TRBJ2-1,TRBD1,TGCAGTGCTAGGGGGGCCAGGGGGCGGGAATCCTACAATGAGCAGTTCTTC,CSARGARGRESYNEQFF
TRBV10-3,.,TRBJ2-1,TRBD1,TGTGCCATCAGTGAGTCGGGCCAGGGGGCGGACAATGAGCAGTTCTTC,CAISESGQGADNEQFF
TRBV6-1,many,TRBJ2-5,.,TGTGCCAGCAGTGAATCAGGGTGGGAGACCCAGTACTTC,CASSESGWETQYF
TRBV5-5,.,TRBJ1-1,.,TGTGCCAGCAGCTTGGGGGGTCGTACTGAAGCTTTCTTT,CASSLGGRTEAFF
TRBV7-3,few,TRBJ2-2,.,TGTGCCAGCAGCCCCAGGCGGAGTAACACCGGGGAGCTGTTTTTT,CASSPRRSNTGELFF
TRBV4-3,few,TRBJ1-1,.,TGCGCCAGCAGCCAAGAACCCCACGGACGGAACACTGAAGCTTTCTTT,CASSQEPHGRNTEAFF
TRBV6-5,.,TRBJ1-4,TRBD1,TGTGCCAGCAGAGCGACAGGGTCTAATGAAAAACTGTTTTTT,CASRATGSNEKLFF
TRBV27,.,TRBJ1-2,.,TGTGCCAGCAGTCCCGTAGATCTGAGCTATGGCTACACCTTC,CASSPVDLSYGYTF
TRBV28,.,TRBJ1-3,.,TGTGCCAGCAGTTTACCACCGGAACTCGCTGGAAACACCATATATTTT,CASSLPPELAGNTIYF
TRBV5-6,many,TRBJ2-5,.,TGTGCCAGCAGCTTTTTAACAGAGACCCAGTACTTC,CASSFLTETQYF
TRBV6-5,.,TRBJ2-1,TRBD2,TGTGCCAGCAGTCGCGTGGGACTAGCGGGGTTAGAGCAGTTCTTC,CASSRVGLAGLEQFF
TRBV5-1,many,TRBJ2-2,.,TGCGCCAGCAGCTTTGCGGGGTCAGCCGCCGGGGAGCTGTTTTTT,CASSFAGSAAGELFF
TRBV5-1,many,TRBJ2-2,.,TGCGCCAGCAGCGCCGAAGGCACCGGGGAGCTGTTTTTT,CASSAEGTGELFF
TRBV6-6,.,TRBJ2-5,TRBD1,TGTGCCAGCAGTTACTCAGTGGGACAGCGAGGGGAGACCCAGTACTTC,CASSYSVGQRGETQYF
TRBV12-3/TRBV12-4,.,TRBJ2-6,.,TGTGCCAGTAAATACTCTGGGGCCAACGTCCTGACTTTC,CASKYSGANVLTF
TRBV5-4,few,TRBJ2-3,TRBD2,TGTGCCAGCAGAAGTGCTAGCGGGGGGGGCACAGATACGCAGTATTTT,CASRSASGGGTDTQYF
TRBV6-2/TRBV6-3,few,TRBJ1-3,.,TGTGCCAGCACCAACGGAAACACCATATATTTT,CASTNGNTIYF
TRBV20-1,.,TRBJ1-4,.,TGCAGTGCTAGAGGGGACCCTCTGAGTGAAAAACTGTTTTTT,CSARGDPLSEKLFF
TRBV7-9,many,TRBJ2-2,TRBD1,TGTGCCAGCAGCTACCGGGACAGTCGGTTTGGGGAGCTGTTTTTT,CASSYRDSRFGELFF
TRBV7-2,many,TRBJ1-5,.,TGTGCCAGCAGCTTAGCGGTCAATCAGCCCCAGCATTTT,CASSLAVNQPQHF
TRBV29-1,.,TRBJ2-7,.,TGCAGCGTTGATACGGGACACGGCCCCTACGAGCAGTACTTC,CSVDTGHGPYEQYF
TRBV29-1,.,TRBJ2-3,.,TGCGCTTCCTCGGGACCGAGTGGCACAGATACGCAGTATTTT,CASSGPSGTDTQYF
TRBV4-3,many,TRBJ1-1,.,TGCGCCAGCAGCCAAGCGGGTTTCACTGAAGCTTTCTTT,CASSQAGFTEAFF
TRBV9,few,TRBJ2-1,TRBD1,TGTGCCAGCAGCGAGGGGGACAGGATATCCTACAATGAGCAGTTCTTC,CASSEGDRISYNEQFF